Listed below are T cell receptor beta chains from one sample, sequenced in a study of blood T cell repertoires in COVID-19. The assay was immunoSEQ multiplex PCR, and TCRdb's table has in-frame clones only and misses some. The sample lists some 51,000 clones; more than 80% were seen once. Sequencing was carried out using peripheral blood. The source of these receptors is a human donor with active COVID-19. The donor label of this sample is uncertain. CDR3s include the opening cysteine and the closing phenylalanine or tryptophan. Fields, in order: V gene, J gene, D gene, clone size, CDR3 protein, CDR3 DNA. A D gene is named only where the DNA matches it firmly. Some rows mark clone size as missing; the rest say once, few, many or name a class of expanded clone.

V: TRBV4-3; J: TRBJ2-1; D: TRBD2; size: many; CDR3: CASSQGLAGAGDEQFF; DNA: TGCGCCAGCAGCCAAGGACTAGCGGGGGCCGGGGATGAGCAGTTCTTC
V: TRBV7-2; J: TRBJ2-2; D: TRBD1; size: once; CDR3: CASSYDRVSNTGELFF; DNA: TGTGCCAGCAGCTACGACAGGGTCTCGAACACCGGGGAGCTGTTTTTT
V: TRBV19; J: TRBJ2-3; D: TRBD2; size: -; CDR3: CASRALAGGGTDTQYF; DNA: TGTGCCAGTAGAGCCCTAGCGGGGGGCGGGACAGATACGCAGTATTTT
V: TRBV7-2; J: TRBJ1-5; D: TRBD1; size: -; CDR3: CASSSRGQGSDQPQHF; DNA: TGTGCCAGCAGCTCCAGGGGACAGGGTTCGGATCAGCCCCAGCATTTT
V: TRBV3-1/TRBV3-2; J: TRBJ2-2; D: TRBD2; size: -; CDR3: CASSQGTSKNTGELFF; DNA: TGTGCCAGCAGCCAAGGGACTAGCAAGAACACCGGGGAGCTGTTTTTT
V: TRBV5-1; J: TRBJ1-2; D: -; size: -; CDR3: CASSLAGGNPYGYAF; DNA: TGCGCCAGCAGCTTGGCCGGGGGGAACCCCTATGGCTACGCCTTC
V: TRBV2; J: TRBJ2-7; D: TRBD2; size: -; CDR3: CASSGAGAYEQYF; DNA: TGTGCCAGCAGCGGAGCGGGGGCCTACGAGCAGTACTTC
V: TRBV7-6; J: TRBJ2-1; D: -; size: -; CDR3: CASSLDPSSYNEQFF; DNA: TGTGCCAGCAGCTTAGACCCCAGCTCCTACAATGAGCAGTTCTTC
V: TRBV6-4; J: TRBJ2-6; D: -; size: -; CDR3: CASSDSPDSGANVLTF; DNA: TGTGCCAGCAGTGACTCACCAGACTCGGGGGCCAACGTCCTGACTTTC
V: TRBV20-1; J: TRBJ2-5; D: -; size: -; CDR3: CSAGPAQYF; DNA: TGCAGTGCTGGCCCCGCCCAGTACTTC
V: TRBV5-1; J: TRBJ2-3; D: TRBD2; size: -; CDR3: CASSLEPRGTTDTQYF; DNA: TGCGCCAGCAGCTTGGAACCGCGGGGGACTACAGATACGCAGTATTTT
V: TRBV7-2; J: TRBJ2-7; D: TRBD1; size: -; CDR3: CASSLGDSSTYEQYF; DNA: TGTGCCAGCAGCTTAGGGGACAGTAGCACCTACGAGCAGTACTTC
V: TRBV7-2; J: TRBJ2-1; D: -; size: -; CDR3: CASSLTSRGEQFF; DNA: TGTGCCAGCAGCTTAACCTCCCGGGGTGAGCAGTTCTTC
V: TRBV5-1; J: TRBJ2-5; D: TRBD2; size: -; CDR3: CASSLAPAGGKETQYF; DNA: TGCGCCAGCAGCTTGGCCCCGGCGGGGGGAAAAGAGACCCAGTACTTC
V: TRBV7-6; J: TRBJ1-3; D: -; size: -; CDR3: CASSLAVKDKGNTIYF; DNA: TGTGCCAGCAGCTTAGCGGTGAAGGACAAGGGGAACACCATATATTTT
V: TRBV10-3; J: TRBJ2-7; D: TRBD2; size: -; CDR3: CAIIRTSGRKASYEQYF; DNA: TGTGCCATCATAAGGACTAGCGGGAGGAAGGCCTCCTACGAGCAGTACTTC
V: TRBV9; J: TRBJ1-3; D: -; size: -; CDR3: CASSVDMSVRSGNTIYF; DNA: TGTGCCAGCAGCGTAGATATGTCAGTTCGCTCTGGAAACACCATATATTTT
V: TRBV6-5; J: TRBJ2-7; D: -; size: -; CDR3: CASSLSQGPYEQYF; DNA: TGTGCCAGCAGTCTTTCCCAGGGTCCCTACGAGCAGTACTTC
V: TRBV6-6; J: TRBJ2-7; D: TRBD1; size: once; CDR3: CASSFEGQSSYEQYF; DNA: TGTGCCAGCAGTTTCGAGGGACAGAGCTCCTACGAGCAGTACTTC
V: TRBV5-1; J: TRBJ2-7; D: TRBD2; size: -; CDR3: CASSLDGGELGEQYF; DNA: TGCGCCAGCAGCTTGGACGGGGGGGAGTTGGGCGAGCAGTACTTC
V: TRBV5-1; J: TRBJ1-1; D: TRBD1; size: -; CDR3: CASSLGTGSTEAFF; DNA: TGCGCCAGCAGCCTGGGGACAGGGAGCACTGAAGCTTTCTTT
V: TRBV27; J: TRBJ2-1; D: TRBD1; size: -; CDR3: CASSSPGTAYNEQFF; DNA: TGTGCCAGCAGTTCCCCCGGGACAGCCTACAATGAGCAGTTCTTC
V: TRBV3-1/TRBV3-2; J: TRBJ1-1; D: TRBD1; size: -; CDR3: CASSQYLQGGTEAFF; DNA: TGTGCCAGCAGCCAATACTTACAGGGGGGGACTGAAGCTTTCTTT
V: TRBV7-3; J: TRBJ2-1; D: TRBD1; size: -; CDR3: CASSLNGGQVLPNEQFF; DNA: TGTGCCAGCAGCTTAAATGGGGGACAGGTGCTACCGAATGAGCAGTTCTTC
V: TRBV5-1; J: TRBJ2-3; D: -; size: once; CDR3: CASSLAIGGDTQYF; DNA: TGCGCCAGCAGCTTGGCAATAGGGGGAGATACGCAGTATTTT
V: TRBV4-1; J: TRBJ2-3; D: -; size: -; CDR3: CASSQEGGSSTDTQYF; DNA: TGCGCCAGCAGCCAAGAGGGAGGCTCTAGCACAGATACGCAGTATTTT
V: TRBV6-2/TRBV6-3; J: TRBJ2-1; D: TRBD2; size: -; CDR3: CASSYPSGTSGGRAYNEQFF; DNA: TGTGCCAGCAGTTACCCCTCCGGGACTAGCGGGGGCAGGGCCTACAATGAGCAGTTCTTC
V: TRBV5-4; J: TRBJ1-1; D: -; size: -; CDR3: CASSLERIGAFF; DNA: TGTGCCAGCAGCTTGGAGAGGATAGGAGCTTTCTTT
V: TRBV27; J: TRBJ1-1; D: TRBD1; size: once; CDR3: CASSLGQAGLGAFF; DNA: TGTGCCAGCAGTTTAGGACAGGCCGGATTAGGGGCTTTCTTT
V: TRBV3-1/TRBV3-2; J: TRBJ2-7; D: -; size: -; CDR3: CASSQASGAGVEQYF; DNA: TGTGCCAGCAGCCAAGCTTCGGGAGCCGGGGTCGAGCAGTACTTC
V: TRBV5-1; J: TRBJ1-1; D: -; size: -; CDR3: CASSWSGSGNTEAFF; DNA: TGCGCCAGCAGCTGGTCGGGGTCGGGGAACACTGAAGCTTTCTTT
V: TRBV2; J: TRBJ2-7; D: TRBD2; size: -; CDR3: CASIGAFTEREGNEQYF; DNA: TGTGCCAGCATCGGGGCCTTTACGGAGCGGGAGGGCAACGAGCAGTACTTC
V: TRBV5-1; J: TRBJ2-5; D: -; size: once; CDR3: CASSLGRQFETQYF; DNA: TGCGCCAGCAGCTTGGGCAGACAGTTCGAGACCCAGTACTTC
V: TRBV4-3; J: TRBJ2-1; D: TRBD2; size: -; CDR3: CASSPSPSGGWDEQFF; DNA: TGCGCCAGCAGCCCAAGCCCTAGCGGGGGGTGGGATGAGCAGTTCTTC
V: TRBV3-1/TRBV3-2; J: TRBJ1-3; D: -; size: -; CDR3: CASSQDSGSISGNTIYF; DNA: TGTGCCAGCAGCCAAGACAGCGGGTCTATCTCTGGAAACACCATATATTTT
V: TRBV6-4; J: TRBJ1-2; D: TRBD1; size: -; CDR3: CASSDSKARGRPGYTF; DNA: TGTGCCAGCAGTGACTCGAAGGCCAGGGGGCGGCCTGGCTACACCTTC
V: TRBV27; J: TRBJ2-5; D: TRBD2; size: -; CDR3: CASSPPSGGGLETQYF; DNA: TGTGCCAGCAGTCCCCCTAGCGGGGGAGGGTTGGAGACCCAGTACTTC
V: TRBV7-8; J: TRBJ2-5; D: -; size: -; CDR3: CASSLELERRYF; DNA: TGTGCCAGCAGCTTAGAACTCGAGAGGAGGTACTTC
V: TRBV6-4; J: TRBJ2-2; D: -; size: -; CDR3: CASSDRGGAGELFF; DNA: TGTGCCAGCAGTGACAGGGGAGGTGCCGGGGAGCTGTTTTTT